The sequence of this T cell receptor beta chain was determined in a study of blood T cell repertoires in COVID-19. Study background: From T cells, B-cell-depleted T cells, or PBMCs came the material, which was cDNA or gDNA.

Germline assignment: CDR1 SGHRS and CDR2 YFSETQ. The V segment lost 3 bases and the J segment 8 bases; nucleotides outside the gene matches: 14. The CDR3 is made up of 16 amino acids. Data came from immunoSEQ multiplex PCR; TCRdb stores just in-frame clones and leaves some out. This repertoire shows 250,000 to 350,000 clones, approximately 90% found once; its top ten account for around 12%. The chain joins TRBV5-1 to TRBJ1-2; 9 bases are a match to TRBD1. This sequence originates from a woman aged 55-70 years with acute or convalescent COVID-19. Sequenced material: peripheral blood. The CDR3 nucleotides read TGCGCCAGCAGCTCACCAAGGGACAGGGAGAACTCCGGCTACACCTTC. Its protein is CASSSPRDRENSGYTF. Variable domain in full (rest from reference TRBV5-1 and TRBJ1-2): KAGVTQTPRYLIKTRGQQVTLSCSPISGHRSVSWYQQTPGQGLQFLFEYFSETQRNKGNFPGRFSGRQFSNSRSEMNVSTLELGDSALYLCASSSPRDRENSGYTFGSGTRLTVV.